One sample yielded the 13 T cell receptor beta chains listed below, sequenced in a study of CD8 T cells in Susac syndrome. The authors reverse transcribed about 0.5 to 1 ug RNA with random hexamers. TCRdb passed the immunoSEQ multiplex PCR reads through MiXCR, listing each CDR3 protein once. The sample has roughly 130,000 distinct CDR3 sequences, under 96% seen once. Sequenced input: CD4+ T cells from PBMCs. All receptors come from a human donor with Susac syndrome.

The V gene is TRBV6-1, the J gene TRBJ2-1, with TRBD2 identical over 12 bases. Losses at the gene ends were 1 base for V and 7 bases for J; bases not matched to a gene: 5. The germline V gene encodes CDR1 MNHNS and CDR2 SASEGT. CDR3 size: 16 residues. CDR3 bases: TGTGCCAGCAGTGAAGGGGGTCTAGCGGGAGGGAATGAGCAGTTCTTC. Translating gives CASSEGGLAGGNEQFF.

The chain combines TRBV5-1 with TRBJ1-5, with a weak D call TRBD1 (5 bases). Germline V CDR1 and CDR2: SGHRS, YFSETQ. Trimming stripped 9 bases from V and 8 bases from J, with 27 bases between. The length of the CDR3 is 16 residues. The CDR3, as DNA: TGCGCCAACCCACGGGGCAGGGAAAGGGGTCAGGAGCCCCAGCATTTT. Encoded protein: CANPRGRERGQEPQHF.

DNA for the CDR3: TGCAGCGTCATTCTAGCGGGAGCGGTAACCCAGTACTTC. This codes for CSVILAGAVTQYF. The chain employs TRBV29-1 and TRBJ2-5, with 10 bases that match TRBD2. Germline V gene data show CDR1 as SQVTM and CDR2 as ANQGSEA. The CDR3 runs to 13 residues. The J segment lost 8 bases and the V segment lost 6 bases, leaving 9 bases of the junction unmatched. Drawing the rest from reference TRBV29-1 and TRBJ2-5, the complete variable domain is SAVISQKPSRDICQRGTSLTIQCQVDSQVTMMFWYRQQPGQSLTLIATANQGSEATYESGFVIDKFPISRPNLTFSTLTVSNMSPEDSSIYLCSVILAGAVTQYFGPGTRLLVL.

CDR3 sequence reads: CASSPLPPGVVDEQYF. CDR3 sequence (DNA): TGTGCCAGCTCACCTCTTCCACCAGGGGTGGTCGACGAGCAGTACTTC. V and J are TRBV18 and TRBJ2-7, with D tentatively TRBD1 (6 bases). Trimming took off 3 bases at V and 5 bases at J, with 20 bases between the two ends. This CDR3 is 16 amino acids long. CDR1 is KGHSH and CDR2 is LQKENI in the germline V gene.

The chain employs TRBV7-9 and TRBJ2-1; D might be TRBD1 (5 bases). V was clipped by 4 bases and J by 0 bases, with 13 bases between them. Germline V gene sequence: CDR1 SEHNR, CDR2 FQNEAQ (reference sequence). The CDR3 spans 16 residues. The CDR3 sequence is CASSSLDMSSYNEQFF. DNA for the CDR3: TGTGCCAGCAGCTCATTGGACATGAGCTCCTACAATGAGCAGTTCTTC.

The J gene is TRBJ1-4, the V gene TRBV29-1; D may be TRBD1 (5 bases). Trimming cost V 6 bases and J 0 bases, with 14 bases left between them. Germline-derived CDR1 and CDR2 are SQVTM and ANQGSEA. The CDR3 has 15 amino acids. CDR3 loop: CSVGTSPATNEKLFF. CDR3 coding DNA: TGCAGCGTGGGGACTTCCCCTGCAACTAATGAAAAACTGTTTTTT.

The V gene is TRBV27, the J gene TRBJ1-5, with D possibly TRBD1 on 5 matching bases. The V gene lost 2 bases and the J gene lost 8 bases, with 13 bases spanning the gap. This CDR3 is 14 amino acids long. Germline loops: CDR1 MNHEY, CDR2 SMNVEV (reference sequence). The chain's CDR3 is CASSLVAQGEPQHF. The CDR3 nucleotides read TGTGCCAGCAGTTTAGTGGCACAAGGGGAGCCCCAGCATTTT.

The J gene is TRBJ2-5, the V gene TRBV4-3; D is undetermined. Germline V gives CDR1 LGHNA, CDR2 YSLEER. This CDR3 has 13 amino acids. The V end was cut by 3 bases, the J end by 5 bases, with 10 bases between. The CDR3 nucleotides read TGCGCCAGCAGCCAGAATAGGCGGGAGACCCAGTACTTC. Translated, it gives CASSQNRRETQYF.

The gene calls are TRBV20-1 and TRBJ2-7, with TRBD2 matching over 8 bases. This CDR3 is 16 amino acids long. Unmatched junction bases numbered 13, after V lost 6 bases and J lost 0 bases. The germline V gene has CDR1 DFQATT and CDR2 SNEGSKA (reference sequence). The CDR3: CSAQPHDSGNSYEQYF. CDR3 DNA sequence: TGCAGTGCCCAACCACACGATAGCGGGAACTCCTACGAGCAGTACTTC.

The gene calls are TRBV7-9 and TRBJ2-3, with D tentatively TRBD2 (5 bases). Germline values: CDR1 SEHNR, CDR2 FQNEAQ (reference sequence). V was pared by 0 bases and J by 1 base, with 8 bases between. The CDR3 covers 15 residues. CDR3 sequence (DNA): TGTGCCAGCAGCTTAGCCGGGAAAGGCACAGATACGCAGTATTTT. Protein sequence: CASSLAGKGTDTQYF.

V gene TRBV20-1 combines with J gene TRBJ2-1, with D possibly being TRBD2 (6 bases). V was clipped by 3 bases and J by 0 bases, with 9 bases between them. This CDR3 is 14 amino acids long. Germline V gene lookup returns CDR1 DFQATT and CDR2 SNEGSKA (reference sequence). Here the CDR3 reads CSASAGSSYNEQFF. The CDR3 DNA is TGCAGTGCTAGCGCGGGGAGCTCCTACAATGAGCAGTTCTTC.

This chain uses TRBV7-8 with TRBJ2-2; TRBD2 might be the D (5 bases). The CDR3 covers 14 residues. Germline CDR1 SGHVS, CDR2 FQNEAQ. Deletions cut 1 base from V and 5 bases from J, with 8 bases between. The CDR3 is CASSLDGGTGELFF. The CDR3 coding sequence is TGTGCCAGCAGCTTAGACGGCGGGACCGGGGAGCTGTTTTTT.

The chain is built from TRBV29-1 and TRBJ2-5; TRBD1 matches 7 bases. J lost 5 bases, V lost 3 bases, and 12 bases had no gene match. Germline loops: CDR1 SQVTM, CDR2 ANQGSEA. The CDR3 has 15 residues. CDR3: CSVEGLLTGIETQYF. In DNA, the CDR3 is TGCAGCGTTGAGGGATTGTTGACAGGGATTGAGACCCAGTACTTC. Based on the CDR3 plus reference TRBV29-1 and TRBJ2-5, the full variable domain is SAVISQKPSRDICQRGTSLTIQCQVDSQVTMMFWYRQQPGQSLTLIATANQGSEATYESGFVIDKFPISRPNLTFSTLTVSNMSPEDSSIYLCSVEGLLTGIETQYFGPGTRLLVL.